The 20 T cell receptor beta chains below were found in one sample sequenced in a study of shared clonotypes between healthy human individuals. Measured with immunoSEQ multiplex PCR; TCRdb has only the in-frame clones, and not every one. The data show a few million clones, about nine tenths seen once. The sample consisted of naive CD4+ T cells from PBMCs. Documented subset: CD45RA+ positively selected. These receptors were obtained from a man younger than 30 in good health. Some clones in this sample may be carry-over from other donors' samples.

The V gene is TRBV12-5, the J gene TRBJ1-5, with 7 bases fitting TRBD1. This CDR3 spans 18 amino acids. Unmatched junction bases numbered 16, after V lost 6 bases and J lost 2 bases. Germline V gene data show CDR1 as LGHNT and CDR2 as FRNRAP. DNA of the CDR3: TGTGCTAGTGGCCTGGGTCATCCGGGACAGCTTGGCAATCAGCCCCAGCATTTT. This translates into CASGLGHPGQLGNQPQHF.

The rearrangement uses TRBV30 and TRBJ2-7, with 9 nucleotides matching TRBD2. Trimming cost V 1 base and J 7 bases; bases outside gene matches: 8. CDR1 is GTSNPN, CDR2 SVGIG, per germline (reference sequence). This CDR3 contains 14 residues. The CDR3 sequence: CAWSGAGGPKEQYF. CDR3 bases: TGTGCCTGGAGTGGTGCGGGAGGGCCAAAAGAGCAGTACTTC.

The rearrangement joins TRBV18 to TRBJ2-7, with D unresolved. Germline CDR1 and CDR2: KGHSH and LQKENI. Between the trimmed V and J ends, which lost 3 bases and 4 bases, there was a span of 13 bases. The CDR3 contains 14 residues. The CDR3 DNA follows: TGTGCCAGCTCACCGCTCGGTCGCCCGTACGAGCAGTACTTC. Translation gives CASSPLGRPYEQYF.

This clone was picked up a small number of times. The chain uses TRBV6-5 and TRBJ1-1, with 7 positions matching TRBD1. Germline lookup yields CDR1 MNHEY and CDR2 SVGAGI. With V trimmed by 2 bases and J by 9 bases, 6 bases remained unmatched. The CDR3 has 13 residues. CDR3 coding DNA: TGTGCCAGCAGTTACCTCCGGGACAGCCAAGCTTTCTTT. Translation: CASSYLRDSQAFF.

Here the CDR3 reads CASSIGPRGPMNTEAFF. In DNA form, the CDR3 reads TGTGCCAGTAGTATAGGCCCTAGGGGGCCGATGAACACTGAAGCTTTCTTT. The rearrangement links TRBV19 to TRBJ1-1, with 7 bases aligning to TRBD1. Looked up from germline, CDR1 is LNHDA and CDR2 is SQIVND (reference sequence). The CDR3 length is 17 residues. Trimming at V came to 1 base and at J to 0 bases, leaving 8 bases not matched to a gene.

As for this clone: Other DNA sequences in the sample encode the same CDR3. The CDR3 nucleotides read TGTGCCAGCAGTCGGCTCAGCTCCTACGAGCAGTACTTC. Translating gives CASSRLSSYEQYF. The rearrangement joins TRBV27 to TRBJ2-7; D gene uncertain. Between the trimmed V and J ends, which lost 5 bases and 0 bases, there was a span of 8 bases. The CDR3 is made up of 13 amino acids. The germline V gene encodes CDR1 MNHEY and CDR2 SMNVEV (reference sequence).

This chain links TRBV6-1 with TRBJ1-5, with 7 bases identical to TRBD1. The germline V gene has CDR1 MNHNS and CDR2 SASEGT. V shed 3 bases and J 6 bases; nucleotides not matched to a gene: 5. CDR3 size: 14 residues. The CDR3 DNA follows: TGTGCCAGCAGTGACCGGACAGGTAGTCAGCCCCAGCATTTT. This sequence encodes CASSDRTGSQPQHF.

V is TRBV10-3 and J is TRBJ2-1; the D gene is possibly TRBD2 (7 bases). The CDR3 totals 15 residues. Germline-derived CDR1 and CDR2 are ENHRY and SYGVKD. V was shortened by 7 bases and J by 1 base, with 14 bases between the two germline ends. The CDR3 DNA reads TGTGCCATCACTGGGGGCGGGAGATCCTACAATGAGCAGTTCTTC. Its protein is CAITGGGRSYNEQFF.

V usage is TRBV19 and J usage is TRBJ1-1; no firm D call. V was cut by 5 bases and J by 0 bases, with 13 bases left in between. Germline CDR1 and CDR2: LNHDA and SQIVND (reference sequence). The CDR3 covers 15 residues. CDR3 sequence reads: CASSPDRALNTEAFF. The DNA of the CDR3 is TGTGCCAGTAGTCCTGATCGGGCGCTGAACACTGAAGCTTTCTTT.

The CDR3 here is CASSIGGTNYNEQFF. CDR3 nucleotides: TGTGCCAGTAGTATAGGGGGGACTAACTACAATGAGCAGTTCTTC. V is TRBV19 and J is TRBJ2-1; TRBD2 matches at 7 bases. V was clipped by 1 base and J by 3 bases; unmatched bases: 3. Per germline, CDR1 LNHDA and CDR2 SQIVND (reference sequence). The CDR3 is made up of 15 amino acids.

V and J are TRBV29-1 and TRBJ2-7; the D is unclear. The germline CDR1 and CDR2 sequences are SQVTM and ANQGSEA. The CDR3 length is 14 residues. V was trimmed by 1 base and J by 0 bases, leaving 10 bases between them. The CDR3 bases are TGCAGCGTTGAAGGGGTCCGAAGCTCCTACGAGCAGTACTTC. The encoded protein is CSVEGVRSSYEQYF.

This rearrangement joins TRBV27 to TRBJ2-7, with D possibly matching TRBD2 (7 bases). Per the germline V gene, CDR1 is MNHEY and CDR2 is SMNVEV (reference sequence). The CDR3 totals 14 residues. The V end lost 8 bases, the J end lost 3 bases, and 17 bases lay between the germline ends. CDR3 loop: CASGLGGGGYEQYF. The CDR3, as DNA: TGTGCCAGCGGTCTCGGAGGGGGGGGCTACGAGCAGTACTTC.

The rearrangement links TRBV27 to TRBJ2-3; 8 nucleotides agree with TRBD1. Unmatched junction bases numbered 9, after V lost 6 bases and J lost 4 bases. This CDR3 contains 15 residues. The germline V gene encodes CDR1 MNHEY and CDR2 SMNVEV (reference sequence). This CDR3 reads CASRLGQGRADTQYF. In DNA form, the CDR3 reads TGTGCCAGCAGACTAGGACAGGGTAGGGCAGATACGCAGTATTTT.

The chain joins TRBV28 to TRBJ1-5; D gene uncertain. Germline values: CDR1 MDHEN, CDR2 SYDVKM. V shed 7 bases and J shed 2 bases, with 3 bases lying between them. The CDR3 sequence is 11 residues long. This chain's CDR3 is CASKGNQPQHF. The CDR3, as DNA: TGTGCCAGCAAGGGCAATCAGCCCCAGCATTTT.

This chain links TRBV9 with TRBJ2-1; 7 bases align to TRBD2. Trimming removed 0 bases from V and 7 bases from J; junction bases left unmatched: 7. Germline-derived CDR1 and CDR2 are SGDLS and YYNGEE. This CDR3 is 15 amino acids long. As DNA, the CDR3 is TGTGCCAGCAGCGTAGACTCGCGGGAGTGGAATGAGCAGTTCTTC. It specifies CASSVDSREWNEQFF.

The chain uses TRBV9 and TRBJ1-2, with D tentatively TRBD1 (6 bases). The V gene lost 0 bases and the J gene lost 8 bases, with 20 bases spanning the gap. Germline V CDR1 and CDR2: SGDLS, YYNGEE. CDR3 length: 16 residues. The CDR3 reads CASSVELDSATGGYTF. CDR3 in DNA: TGTGCCAGCAGCGTAGAGTTGGACAGCGCGACGGGAGGCTACACCTTC.

The V call is TRBV9, the J call TRBJ2-5, with 7 bases matching TRBD2. Looked up from germline, CDR1 is SGDLS and CDR2 is YYNGEE. CDR3 size: 16 residues. With V trimmed by 0 bases and J by 0 bases, 5 bases remained unmatched. The CDR3 reads CASSVGASGHQETQYF. In DNA, the CDR3 is TGTGCCAGCAGCGTAGGGGCTAGCGGTCACCAAGAGACCCAGTACTTC.

The genes are TRBV6-6 and TRBJ1-5; the D gene is possibly TRBD1 (5 bases). V was cut by 6 bases and J by 5 bases, with 11 bases left in between. The CDR3 has 13 amino acids. Germline-derived CDR1 and CDR2 are MNHNY and SVGAGI (reference sequence). This CDR3 is CASRDRRDQPQHF. The CDR3, as DNA: TGTGCCAGCAGGGACCGCAGGGATCAGCCCCAGCATTTT.

J is TRBJ1-1 and V is TRBV6-4; D is unclear. The CDR3 spans 16 residues. Germline CDR1 and CDR2: MRHNA and SNTAGT. The V end lost 3 bases, the J end lost 1 base, and 15 bases lay between the germline ends. CDR3 protein: CASSDIHDGWNTEAFF. As DNA, the CDR3 is TGTGCCAGCAGTGATATACACGACGGGTGGAACACTGAAGCTTTCTTT.

The chain links TRBV4-3 to TRBJ2-1; D possibly corresponds to TRBD2 (5 bases). V lost 4 bases and J lost 5, with 21 bases in between. This CDR3 region has 17 residues. Germline CDR1 LGHNA, CDR2 YSLEER. CDR3 residues: CASSRNWDLDLDNEQFF. CDR3 coding DNA: TGCGCCAGCAGCCGAAACTGGGATCTGGACTTAGACAATGAGCAGTTCTTC.